This record concerns one T cell receptor beta chain sequence. The assay was immunoSEQ multiplex PCR, and TCRdb's table has in-frame clones only and misses some. Of some 69,000 clones detected, about four fifths appear once; the ten largest clones hold under 3%. This sample stems from a study of OX40 agonist ivuxolimab in advanced cancers. For the study at large: An anti-OX40 (CD134) antibody with agonistic activity, ivuxolimab, was administered to patients.

J was trimmed by 6 bases and V by 4 bases; bases with no gene match: 12. Germline loops: CDR1 ENHRY, CDR2 SYGVKD. The CDR3 extends over 16 amino acids. No patient had autoimmune disease or received systemic immunosuppression. On cycle 4 day 1 and cycle 7 day 1, as well as at baseline, blood was sampled. Source: CD4+ or CD8+ T cells sorted from blood, taken in a trial of the OX40 agonist ivuxolimab. The TCR was taken from an adult with an advanced solid tumor such as melanoma, head and neck, liver or kidney cancer. J is TRBJ1-2 and V is TRBV10-3; 9 bases agree with TRBD1. CDR3 protein: CAISAETGGLLDGYTF. The CDR3, as DNA: TGTGCCATCAGTGCCGAGACAGGGGGATTATTGGATGGCTACACCTTC.